This TCR beta chain was sequenced in a study of Ad26.COV2.S vaccination and SARS-CoV-2 variants. Study results and caveats: Total T cell responses, in the TCR breadth and depth analyses, may have been underestimated. Substantial breadth was reportedly displayed by spike-specific CD8+ and CD4+ T cell responses after vaccination. Recipients of either vaccine or placebo displayed similar breadth of non-spike TCRs.

As concerns this clone: Its antigen is as yet unknown.

Germline values: CDR1 MNHEY, CDR2 SVGEGT. The J segment lost 9 bases and the V segment lost 6 bases, leaving 5 bases of the junction unmatched. The CDR3 sequence is 12 residues long. Libraries were prepared by immunoSEQ multiplex PCR; TCRdb keeps only in-frame clonotypes and omits some of them. The repertoire holds around 350,000 clones, with around 90% as singletons. V usage is TRBV6-2 or TRBV6-3 and J usage is TRBJ1-2; 9 nucleotides align to TRBD1. This TCR was recovered from a human donor who had recovered from COVID-19. This material consisted of peripheral blood, taken after recovery from COVID-19. The CDR3 region is CASSRGQGSYTF. The CDR3 region has the DNA TGTGCCAGCAGCCGTGGACAGGGGAGCTACACCTTC.